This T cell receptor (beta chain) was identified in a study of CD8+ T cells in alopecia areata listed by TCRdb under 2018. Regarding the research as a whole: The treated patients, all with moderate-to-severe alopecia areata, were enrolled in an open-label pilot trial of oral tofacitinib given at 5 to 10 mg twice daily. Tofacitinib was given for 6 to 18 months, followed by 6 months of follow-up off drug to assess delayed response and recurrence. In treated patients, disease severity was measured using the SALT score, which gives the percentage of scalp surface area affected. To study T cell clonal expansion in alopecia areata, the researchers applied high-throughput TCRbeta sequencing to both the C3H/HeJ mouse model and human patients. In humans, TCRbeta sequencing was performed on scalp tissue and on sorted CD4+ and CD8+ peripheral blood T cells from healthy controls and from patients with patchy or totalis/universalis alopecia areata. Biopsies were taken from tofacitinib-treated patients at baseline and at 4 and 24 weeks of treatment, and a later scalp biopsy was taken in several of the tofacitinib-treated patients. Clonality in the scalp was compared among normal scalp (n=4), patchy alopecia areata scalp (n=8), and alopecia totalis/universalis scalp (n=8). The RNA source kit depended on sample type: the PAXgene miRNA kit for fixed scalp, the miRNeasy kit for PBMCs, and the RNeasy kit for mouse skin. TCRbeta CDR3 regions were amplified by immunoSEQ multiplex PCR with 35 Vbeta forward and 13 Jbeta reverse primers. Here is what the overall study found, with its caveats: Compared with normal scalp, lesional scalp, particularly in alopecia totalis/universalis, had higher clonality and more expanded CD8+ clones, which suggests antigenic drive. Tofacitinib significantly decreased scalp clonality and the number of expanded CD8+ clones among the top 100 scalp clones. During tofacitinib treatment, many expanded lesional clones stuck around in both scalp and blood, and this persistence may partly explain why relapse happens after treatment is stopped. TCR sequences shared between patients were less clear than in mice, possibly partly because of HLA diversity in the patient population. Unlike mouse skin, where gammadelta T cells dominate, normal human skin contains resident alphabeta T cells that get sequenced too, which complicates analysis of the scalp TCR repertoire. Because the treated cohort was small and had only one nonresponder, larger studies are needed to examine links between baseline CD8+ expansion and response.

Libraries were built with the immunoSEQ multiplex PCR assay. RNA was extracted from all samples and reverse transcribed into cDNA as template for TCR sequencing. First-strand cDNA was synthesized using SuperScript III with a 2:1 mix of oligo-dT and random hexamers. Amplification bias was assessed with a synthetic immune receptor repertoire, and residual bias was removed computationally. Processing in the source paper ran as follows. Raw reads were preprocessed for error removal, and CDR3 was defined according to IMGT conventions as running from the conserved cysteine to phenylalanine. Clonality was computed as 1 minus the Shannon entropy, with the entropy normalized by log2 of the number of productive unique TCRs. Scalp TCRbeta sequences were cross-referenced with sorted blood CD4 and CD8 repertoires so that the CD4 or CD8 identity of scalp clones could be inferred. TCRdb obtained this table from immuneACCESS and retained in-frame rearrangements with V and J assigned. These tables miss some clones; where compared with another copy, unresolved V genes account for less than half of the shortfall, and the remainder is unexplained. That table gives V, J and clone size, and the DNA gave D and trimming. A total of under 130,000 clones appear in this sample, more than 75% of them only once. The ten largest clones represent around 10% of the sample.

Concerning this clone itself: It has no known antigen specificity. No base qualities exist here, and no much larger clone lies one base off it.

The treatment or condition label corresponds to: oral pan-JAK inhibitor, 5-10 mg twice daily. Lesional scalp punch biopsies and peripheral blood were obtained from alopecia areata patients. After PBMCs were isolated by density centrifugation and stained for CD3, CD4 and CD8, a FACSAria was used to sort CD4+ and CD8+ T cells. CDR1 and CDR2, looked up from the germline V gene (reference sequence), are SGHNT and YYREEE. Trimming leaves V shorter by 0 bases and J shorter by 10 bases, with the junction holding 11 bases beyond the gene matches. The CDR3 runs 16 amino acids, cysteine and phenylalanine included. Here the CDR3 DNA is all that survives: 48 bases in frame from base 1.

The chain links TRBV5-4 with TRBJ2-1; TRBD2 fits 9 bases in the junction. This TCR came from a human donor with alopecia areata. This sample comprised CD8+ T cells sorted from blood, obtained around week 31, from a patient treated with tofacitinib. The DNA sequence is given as TGTGCCAGCAGCTTGGGATTTTCGGGACTAGCACCCGAGCAGTTCTTC. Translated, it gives CASSLGFSGLAPEQFF.